Listed below are T cell receptor beta chains from one sample, sequenced in a study of cytomegalovirus exposure and HLA in healthy donors. TCRdb's table, derived via immunoSEQ multiplex PCR, lists solely in-frame clones and lacks some. The sample has about 140,000 clones, about 80% seen once; the top ten hold about 2%. Sequencing was carried out using PBMCs. The origin of the receptors is a man aged 30 to 45 in good health and CMV-seronegative. The CDR3 runs from the conserved cysteine through the conserved F or W. The D gene is left open where the match is weak. The size of a clone is reported for some rows only, either as once, few or many, or as a class for expanded clones.

v_call	clone_size	j_call	d_call	cdr3_aa	cdr3_nt
TRBV29-1	NA	TRBJ1-1	NA	CSVEGGAEAFF	TGCAGCGTTGAGGGGGGAGCTGAAGCTTTCTTT
TRBV5-1	NA	TRBJ2-7	NA	CASSPVRVLKEQYF	TGCGCCAGCAGCCCCGTGAGGGTATTAAAGGAGCAGTACTTC
TRBV13	NA	TRBJ2-1	NA	CASSAQEDYNEQFF	TGTGCCAGCAGCGCGCAAGAGGATTACAATGAGCAGTTCTTC
TRBV11-2	NA	TRBJ2-7	NA	CASSYGWPHDEQYF	TGTGCCAGCAGCTATGGTTGGCCTCACGACGAGCAGTACTTC
TRBV30	NA	TRBJ1-2	TRBD1	CAWVGTGAGYTF	TGTGCCTGGGTCGGGACAGGGGCTGGCTACACCTTC
TRBV27	NA	TRBJ2-3	NA	CASSLLSSGTDTQYF	TGTGCCAGCAGTTTATTAAGTAGCGGCACAGATACGCAGTATTTT
TRBV5-4	NA	TRBJ2-7	TRBD1	CASSPGQGGRGSYEQYF	TGTGCCAGCAGCCCGGGACAGGGGGGACGTGGCTCCTACGAGCAGTACTTC
TRBV28	NA	TRBJ2-7	TRBD2	CASISGGEGHEEQYF	TGTGCCAGCATCTCGGGTGGGGAGGGCCATGAAGAGCAGTACTTC
TRBV19	NA	TRBJ2-1	NA	CASNRGNSNEQFF	TGTGCCAGTAATCGGGGGAACTCCAATGAGCAGTTCTTC
TRBV21-1	NA	TRBJ1-2	NA	CASSKEGTGGGHGYTF	TGTGCCAGCAGCAAAGAGGGCACAGGGGGGGGACATGGCTACACCTTC
TRBV6-6	NA	TRBJ2-7	TRBD2	CASSYSTSAYEQYF	TGTGCCAGCAGTTACTCGACTAGCGCCTACGAGCAGTACTTC
TRBV13	NA	TRBJ2-7	NA	CASSLGRGLAYEQYF	TGTGCCAGCAGCTTAGGGCGGGGCCTTGCCTACGAGCAGTACTTC
TRBV7-6	NA	TRBJ1-1	NA	CASSLASFGSGSNTEAFF	TGTGCCAGCAGCTTAGCGTCTTTTGGTTCAGGGTCGAACACTGAAGCTTTCTTT
TRBV5-4	NA	TRBJ2-1	NA	CASSPDGLRMNEQFF	TGTGCCAGCAGCCCGGACGGACTTAGGATGAATGAGCAGTTCTTC
TRBV28	NA	TRBJ2-7	NA	CASTTLHYYEQYF	TGTGCCAGCACCACCTTGCACTACTACGAGCAGTACTTC
TRBV30	NA	TRBJ1-1	NA	CAFTANTEAFF	TGTGCCTTTACAGCGAACACTGAAGCTTTCTTT
TRBV19	few	TRBJ1-2	NA	CASRATPGVRGYTF	TGTGCCAGTAGAGCGACCCCGGGGGTACGGGGCTACACCTTC
TRBV28	NA	TRBJ2-1	TRBD1	CASSLPQGFGEQFF	TGTGCCAGCAGTCTACCACAGGGGTTCGGTGAGCAGTTCTTC
TRBV7-9	NA	TRBJ2-7	TRBD2	CSSSRGTAGTSYEQYF	TGTTCCAGCAGCCGCGGGACCGCCGGGACTAGCTACGAGCAGTACTTC
TRBV2	NA	TRBJ2-7	TRBD1	CASSSGTGGNPQYF	TGTGCCAGCTCCTCCGGGACAGGGGGCAATCCGCAGTACTTC
TRBV4-3	few	TRBJ1-2	NA	CASSQAFYGYTF	TGCGCCAGCAGCCAAGCCTTCTATGGCTACACCTTC
TRBV19	NA	TRBJ2-7	TRBD2	CANTTSGRVNIIYEQYF	TGTGCCAATACGACTAGCGGGAGGGTAAACATCATCTACGAGCAGTACTTC
TRBV6-5	NA	TRBJ2-7	NA	CASSYLAYEQYF	TGTGCCAGCAGTTACCTTGCCTACGAGCAGTACTTC
TRBV5-6	few	TRBJ2-2	NA	CASSLEGGASNTGELFF	TGTGCCAGCAGCTTGGAAGGTGGGGCTTCGAACACCGGGGAGCTGTTTTTT
TRBV20-1	once	TRBJ1-1	NA	CSARKAPEAFF	TGCAGTGCCAGGAAGGCCCCTGAAGCTTTCTTT
TRBV19	NA	TRBJ1-2	TRBD1	CATTRIDRGLNYGYTF	TGTGCCACCACGAGAATCGACAGGGGACTTAACTATGGCTACACCTTC
TRBV28	NA	TRBJ1-2	NA	CASRKAHDRSYTF	TGTGCCAGCAGAAAAGCACACGACAGGAGCTACACCTTC
TRBV15	NA	TRBJ1-1	NA	CATSRNRVNTEAFF	TGTGCCACCAGCAGAAACAGGGTGAACACTGAAGCTTTCTTT
TRBV7-2	few	TRBJ2-3	NA	CASSLAGSTDTQYF	TGTGCCAGCAGCTTAGCGGGCAGCACAGATACGCAGTATTTT
TRBV6-4	NA	TRBJ2-2	NA	CASSKGTLSTGELFF	TGTGCCAGCAGTAAAGGGACTCTTTCCACCGGGGAGCTGTTTTTT
TRBV7-2	NA	TRBJ2-1	TRBD2	CASSLAGTSGLEQFF	TGTGCCAGCAGCTTAGCTGGGACTAGCGGTCTGGAGCAGTTCTTC
TRBV6-1	few	TRBJ1-5	NA	CASSDWVRSQHF	TGTGCCAGCAGTGATTGGGTGAGGTCCCAGCATTTT
TRBV11-2	NA	TRBJ2-1	TRBD2	CASRSSSREVHNEQFF	TGTGCCAGCAGATCTTCCTCGCGGGAGGTCCACAATGAGCAGTTCTTC
TRBV28	NA	TRBJ1-2	NA	CASSFSGANYGYTF	TGTGCCAGCAGTTTTTCAGGGGCTAACTATGGCTACACCTTC
TRBV6-1	NA	TRBJ1-6	NA	CAGGASSYNSPLHF	TGTGCCGGGGGGGCGAGCTCCTATAATTCACCCCTCCACTTT
TRBV28	NA	TRBJ1-2	TRBD1	CASSLFGGGWGYTF	TGTGCCAGCAGTTTATTCGGAGGGGGCTGGGGCTACACCTTC
TRBV28	NA	TRBJ2-3	TRBD2	CASSFFGLETDTQYF	TGTGCCAGCAGTTTTTTCGGACTAGAAACAGATACGCAGTATTTT
TRBV6-5	NA	TRBJ2-7	TRBD2	CASSYDTGGLNEQYF	TGTGCCAGCAGTTACGATACGGGGGGGCTCAACGAGCAGTACTTC
TRBV18	NA	TRBJ2-3	NA	CASSRLRDTDTQYF	TGTGCCAGCTCACGCCTAAGAGATACAGATACGCAGTATTTT
TRBV28	NA	TRBJ2-1	NA	CASSLEGSYNEQFF	TGTGCCAGCAGTTTAGAGGGCTCCTACAATGAGCAGTTCTTC
TRBV28	NA	TRBJ2-7	TRBD2	CASSTPVRTSGPSYEQYF	TGTGCCAGTTCGACCCCGGTAAGGACTAGCGGGCCCTCCTACGAGCAGTACTTC
TRBV9	NA	TRBJ2-2	TRBD1	CASSVGQGNGGELFF	TGTGCCAGCAGCGTAGGACAGGGGAACGGCGGGGAGCTGTTTTTT
TRBV9	NA	TRBJ2-1	TRBD1	CASSARDRSYNEQFF	TGTGCCAGCAGCGCAAGGGACAGGTCCTACAATGAGCAGTTCTTC
TRBV18	NA	TRBJ2-2	NA	CASSRGQNTGELFF	TGTGCCAGCTCTCGAGGACAAAACACCGGGGAGCTGTTTTTT
TRBV6-1	few	TRBJ1-1	NA	CASSRIRESTEAFF	TGTGCCAGCAGTCGCATACGGGAGAGCACTGAAGCTTTCTTT
TRBV28	NA	TRBJ1-2	NA	CASSTNHYGYTF	TGTGCCAGCAGCACAAATCACTATGGCTACACCTTC
TRBV28	NA	TRBJ1-5	NA	CASSPGGLKQPQHF	TGTGCCAGCAGTCCTGGGGGCCTCAAACAGCCCCAGCATTTT
TRBV6-5	NA	TRBJ2-7	NA	CASSYSRGVYEQYF	TGTGCCAGCAGTTACTCCCGGGGTGTCTACGAGCAGTACTTC
TRBV2	NA	TRBJ2-5	TRBD1	CASSELGQPLGTQYF	TGTGCCAGCAGTGAACTGGGACAGCCTCTGGGGACCCAGTACTTC
TRBV9	NA	TRBJ2-5	NA	CASSVGPGGETQYF	TGTGCCAGCAGCGTAGGGCCTGGAGGAGAGACCCAGTACTTC
TRBV9	NA	TRBJ2-7	NA	CASSPTISAYEQYF	TGTGCCAGCAGCCCAACTATTAGCGCCTACGAGCAGTACTTC
TRBV30	few	TRBJ1-1	NA	CAWSVGATLYTEAFF	TGTGCCTGGAGTGTAGGGGCGACTCTATACACTGAAGCTTTCTTT
TRBV21-1	NA	TRBJ1-1	NA	CASSRQGGTEAFF	TGTGCCAGCAGTCGACAGGGCGGCACTGAAGCTTTCTTT
TRBV10-3	NA	TRBJ2-7	TRBD2	CAISLGTSSHEQYF	TGTGCCATCAGTCTTGGGACTAGCAGCCACGAGCAGTACTTC
TRBV7-9	NA	TRBJ2-2	TRBD1	CATGQELGELFF	TGTGCCACGGGACAGGAACTCGGGGAGCTGTTTTTT
TRBV30	NA	TRBJ2-7	NA	CAWTQGGVGYEQYF	TGTGCCTGGACCCAAGGAGGGGTCGGATACGAGCAGTACTTC
TRBV7-9	NA	TRBJ2-7	NA	CASSSWALPHEQYF	TGTGCCAGCAGCTCCTGGGCCCTCCCCCACGAGCAGTACTTC
TRBV30	NA	TRBJ1-4	NA	CAWKVGSNEKLFF	TGTGCCTGGAAGGTCGGGAGTAATGAAAAACTGTTTTTT
TRBV5-4	NA	TRBJ2-3	NA	CASSPYGGAPTDTQYF	TGTGCCAGCAGCCCTTATGGGGGGGCACCCACAGATACGCAGTATTTT
TRBV27	NA	TRBJ2-1	NA	CASSLGGVYEQFF	TGTGCCAGCAGTTTAGGCGGAGTCTATGAGCAGTTCTTC